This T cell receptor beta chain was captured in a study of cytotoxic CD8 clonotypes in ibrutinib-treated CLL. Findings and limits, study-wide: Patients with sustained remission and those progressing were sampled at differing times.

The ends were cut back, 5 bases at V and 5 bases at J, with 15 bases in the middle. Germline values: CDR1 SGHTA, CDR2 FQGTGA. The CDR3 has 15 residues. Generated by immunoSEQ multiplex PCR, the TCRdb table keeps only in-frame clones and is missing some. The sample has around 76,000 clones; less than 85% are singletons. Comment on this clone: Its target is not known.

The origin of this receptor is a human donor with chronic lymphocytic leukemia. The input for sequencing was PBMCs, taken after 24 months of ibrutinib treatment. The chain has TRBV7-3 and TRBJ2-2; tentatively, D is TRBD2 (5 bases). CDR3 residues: CASSPAASITGELFF. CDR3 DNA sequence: TGTGCCAGCAGCCCGGCGGCTAGCATAACCGGGGAGCTGTTTTTT.